The 8 T cell receptor beta chains in this list originate from one sample, sequenced in a study of lung T cells in sarcoidosis with Löfgren's syndrome. TCRdb reprocessed the reads via MiXCR and lists one record per CDR3 protein. The sample contains about 19,000 distinct CDR3 sequences, about a fifth of which appear only once. The specimen sequenced was CD4+ T cells from PBMCs. Receptors were obtained from a human donor with sarcoidosis (Löfgren's syndrome or another form), or a control subject (not recorded which).

This clonotype was recorded many times. The gene calls are TRBV4-2 and TRBJ1-1; a weak D match, TRBD1 (6 bases). Trimming pared 4 bases from V and 1 base from J, leaving 13 bases between. From germline, CDR1 is LGHNA and CDR2 YNFKEQ. CDR3 length: 15 amino acids. CDR3 coding DNA: TGTGCCAGCAGCCCGCTGAAGACAGGGAACACTGAAGCTTTCTTT. Amino acid sequence: CASSPLKTGNTEAFF.

A word on this clonotype: One end of the junction is discordant with germline, which a read error may explain. This rearrangement joins TRBV28 to TRBJ1-4, with D possibly matching TRBD1 (5 bases). This CDR3 has 14 residues. From germline, CDR1 is MDHEN and CDR2 SYDVKM. The CDR3 nucleotides read TGTGCCGGCAGTTTAGCGGGACTCGCTGAAAGACTGTTTTTT. This sequence encodes CAGSLAGLAERLFF.

This clonotype was recorded at least ten times. The V call is TRBV29-1, the J call TRBJ2-3; D is uncertain. Trimming removed 2 bases from V and 0 bases from J, with 9 bases in between. Germline V gives CDR1 SQVTM, CDR2 ANQGSEA. The CDR3 is made up of 14 amino acids. The CDR3 region has the DNA TGCAGCGTTGAAAGGCCCAGAAGCACAGATACGCAGTATTTT. This sequence encodes CSVERPRSTDTQYF.

The table lists this clonotype with a few counts. This chain joins TRBV29-1 and TRBJ1-1; no clear D. Germline values: CDR1 SQVTM, CDR2 ANQGSEA. Trimming pared 5 bases from V and 0 bases from J, leaving 7 bases between. The CDR3 has 12 residues. The CDR3 coding sequence is TGCAGCGTTTGGGCAGTGAACACTGAAGCTTTCTTT. Its translation: CSVWAVNTEAFF.

With regard to this clonotype: It is likely a read error, because the conserved phenylalanine at the end of the CDR3 is missing. The rearrangement links TRBV20-1 to TRBJ2-7, with unresolved D. Trimming took off 3 bases at V and 4 bases at J, with 13 bases between the two ends. Germline assignment: CDR1 DFQATT and CDR2 SNEGSKA (reference sequence). The CDR3 is 13 amino acids. Written as DNA, the CDR3 is TGCAGTGCTAGTGGCCCGACTGGGTACGAGCAGTACCTC. Its translation: CSASGPTGYEQYL.

At least ten counts were recorded for this clonotype. A junction boundary mismatches the germline segment, possibly from a read error. The V and J genes are TRBV29-1 and TRBJ2-1; D ambiguous. Germline V gene data show CDR1 as SQVTM and CDR2 as ANQGSEA. The length of the CDR3 is 15 residues. CDR3 sequence reads: CSVQDQLISYNEQFF. The CDR3 DNA reads TGCAGCGTTCAAGATCAGCTTATCTCCTACAATGAGCAGTTCTTC.

There are many counts of this clonotype. The chain links TRBV27 to TRBJ1-5; unclear D gene. V lost 6 bases and J 0 bases, leaving 12 bases between the germline ends. Germline CDR1 is MNHEY and CDR2 is SMNVEV (reference sequence). The CDR3 has 15 residues. The CDR3 DNA follows: TGTGCCAGCAGACCTGCGATGGGTAGCAATCAGCCCCAGCATTTT. This encodes CASRPAMGSNQPQHF.

To note about this clonotype: Compared with germline, one end of the junction differs, possibly owing to a read error. The CDR3 reads CAASLRNGQFF. For the CDR3, the DNA is TGTGCCGCCAGCCTTAGGAATGGGCAGTTCTTC. The chain carries TRBV15 and TRBJ2-1; no clear D. Germline CDR1 LNHNV, CDR2 YYDKDF (reference sequence). This CDR3 is built from 11 residues.